These 29 T cell receptor beta chains share one sample of origin, sequenced in a study of blood T cell repertoires in COVID-19 (dated by TCRdb to about 2020). To prepare the library, the immunoSEQ multiplex PCR assay was applied. Held by TCRdb, this immuneACCESS table contains in-frame sequences only and omits some clones. Under half of the omission traces to an unresolved V gene where checked; the cause of the rest is unknown. This sample gives about 400,000 clones in total; around 90% of them show up just once. The ten largest clones take up more than 2% of the sample. Sequencing was performed on PBMCs or T cells enriched from blood (not recorded which). These receptors were obtained from a woman aged 40 to 49 with acute COVID-19.

The chain has TRBV5-1 and TRBJ2-2; unclear D gene. In germline, CDR1 is SGHRS, CDR2 YFSETQ. V lost 4 bases to trimming and J lost 4 bases, with 14 bases between them. The CDR3 contains 15 residues. CDR3 nucleotide sequence: TGCGCCAGCAGCCCCGGAAACAGTTTCACCGGGGAGCTGTTTTTT. Protein: CASSPGNSFTGELFF.

This chain links TRBV11-2 with TRBJ1-3; D not certain. CDR1 and CDR2 from the germline V gene are SGHAT and FQNNGV. The ends were cut back, 5 bases at V and 0 bases at J, with 14 bases in the middle. This CDR3 has 16 amino acids. CDR3 nucleotide sequence: TGTGCCAGCAGCCCGAACCAGGTACCCTCTGGAAACACCATATATTTT. Translated, it gives CASSPNQVPSGNTIYF.

The chain links TRBV18 to TRBJ1-5, with a weak D call TRBD1 (5 bases). This CDR3 contains 15 residues. The germline V gene encodes CDR1 KGHSH and CDR2 LQKENI. V was trimmed by 2 bases and J by 2 bases, leaving 10 bases between them. The chain's CDR3 is CASSPIAGGNQPQHF. The CDR3 DNA follows: TGTGCCAGCTCACCAATAGCGGGGGGCAATCAGCCCCAGCATTTT.

The rearrangement uses TRBV12-3 or TRBV12-4 and TRBJ1-6; weak D call: TRBD1 (5 bases). This CDR3 comprises 12 residues. V lost 2 bases to trimming and J lost 10 bases, with 6 bases between them. The CDR3 protein is CASSLSGSPLHF. The CDR3 bases are TGTGCCAGCAGTTTATCAGGGTCACCCCTCCACTTT.

This rearrangement joins TRBV12-5 to TRBJ2-5; D is perhaps TRBD1 (5 bases). This CDR3 is built from 14 residues. The germline V gene has CDR1 LGHNT and CDR2 FRNRAP. Trimming took off 1 base at V and 5 bases at J, with 11 bases between the two ends. CDR3 DNA sequence: TGTGCTAGTGGTTTGGGGGGCGCCTGGGAGACCCAGTACTTC. Translation gives CASGLGGAWETQYF. Variable domain in full (rest from reference TRBV12-5 and TRBJ2-5): DARVTQTPRHKVTEMGQEVTMRCQPILGHNTVFWYRQTMMQGLELLAYFRNRAPLDDSGMPKDRFSAEMPDATLATLKIQPSEPRDSAVYFCASGLGGAWETQYFGPGTRLLVL.

As DNA, the CDR3 is TGTGCCAGCGTGCCGGGACAGGGACACAATGAGCAGTTCTTC. Its translation is CASVPGQGHNEQFF. V usage is TRBV21-1 and J usage is TRBJ2-1; the DNA was not compared with TRBD1, the D call given in the table. TRBV21-1 counts as a pseudogene. The CDR3 is 14 amino acids.

V is TRBV7-9 and J is TRBJ2-5, with no clear D. CDR3 length: 14 amino acids. Germline values: CDR1 SEHNR, CDR2 FQNEAQ (reference sequence). The V end lost 1 base, the J end lost 1 base, and 7 bases lay between the germline ends. This CDR3 reads CASSLVTTQETQYF. The DNA of the CDR3 is TGTGCCAGCAGCTTAGTGACAACCCAAGAGACCCAGTACTTC.

The chain carries TRBV5-4 and TRBJ1-6; tentatively, D is TRBD1 (5 bases). Germline assignment: CDR1 SGHNT and CDR2 YYREEE (reference sequence). The CDR3 loop spans 14 amino acids. V lost 6 bases and J 10 bases, leaving 17 bases between the germline ends. CDR3 residues: CASTLPLGGSPLHF. The DNA for the CDR3 is TGTGCCAGCACCCTCCCGCTTGGGGGGTCACCCCTCCACTTT.

This clone was detected only once. The chain recombines TRBV5-1 with TRBJ2-7, with a possible D match to TRBD1 (5 bases). Germline assignment: CDR1 SGHRS and CDR2 YFSETQ. This CDR3 has 13 amino acids. V was cut by 3 bases and J by 3 bases, with 10 bases left in between. CDR3 sequence reads: CASSSVQGYEQYF. In DNA form, the CDR3 reads TGCGCCAGCAGCTCCGTCCAGGGCTACGAGCAGTACTTC. The whole variable domain, remainder taken from reference TRBV5-1 and TRBJ2-7, is KAGVTQTPRYLIKTRGQQVTLSCSPISGHRSVSWYQQTPGQGLQFLFEYFSETQRNKGNFPGRFSGRQFSNSRSEMNVSTLELGDSALYLCASSSVQGYEQYFGPGTRLTVT.

The chain uses TRBV20-1 and TRBJ1-2; D gene unclear. The CDR3 spans 11 residues. Germline CDR1 reads DFQATT; CDR2 reads SNEGSKA (reference sequence). The V and J ends lost 5 bases and 5 bases respectively, with 9 bases between them. CDR3 sequence: CSAEGFYGYTF. As DNA, the CDR3 is TGCAGTGCTGAGGGTTTTTATGGCTACACCTTC.

The genes are TRBV2 and TRBJ2-7, with TRBD2 matching over 7 bases. The germline V gene has CDR1 SNHLY and CDR2 FYNNEI. Losses at the gene ends were 6 bases for V and 0 bases for J; bases not matched to a gene: 8. This CDR3 is built from 15 residues. DNA of the CDR3: TGTGCCAGCAGGGACCGGGGGGTCAGCTCCTACGAGCAGTACTTC. Protein product: CASRDRGVSSYEQYF.

This chain links TRBV4-1 with TRBJ1-2, with D possibly TRBD1 on 5 matching bases. The CDR3 runs to 13 residues. Germline CDR1 is MGHRA and CDR2 is YSYEKL. Trimming pared 5 bases from V and 8 bases from J, leaving 15 bases between. The CDR3 region has the DNA TGCGCCAGCAGCTCAAGCAGGGTACGGGGCTACACCTTC. This codes for CASSSSRVRGYTF.

The CDR3 sequence: CAWGAGAGYEQYF. The CDR3 DNA reads as TGTGCCTGGGGGGCAGGGGCGGGCTACGAGCAGTACTTC. V usage is TRBV30 and J usage is TRBJ2-7, with D possibly matching TRBD1 (6 bases). Germline V gene data show CDR1 as GTSNPN and CDR2 as SVGIG (reference sequence). Trimming left V 5 bases short and J 3 bases short, with 14 bases between. The CDR3 covers 13 residues.

This clone was counted only a few times. The chain joins TRBV5-1 to TRBJ2-7; D is undetermined. Germline CDR1 is SGHRS and CDR2 is YFSETQ. The CDR3 loop spans 14 amino acids. V was trimmed by 0 bases and J by 4 bases, leaving 11 bases between them. CDR3 in DNA: TGCGCCAGCAGCTTGGATCTCCTTTTTTACGAGCAGTACTTC. It codes for CASSLDLLFYEQYF.

This clone has only one observation. This rearrangement joins TRBV27 to TRBJ2-3; 7 nucleotides line up with TRBD2. The V segment lost 4 bases and the J segment 14 bases; nucleotides outside the gene matches: 21. There are 16 residues in the CDR3. Looked up from germline, CDR1 is MNHEY and CDR2 is SMNVEV (reference sequence). As DNA, the CDR3 is TGTGCCAGCAGTTCCTTTCAGCGGGGCGGCACGGACCCTCTGTATTTT. Translation gives CASSSFQRGGTDPLYF.

This chain links TRBV7-2 with TRBJ1-2; D is perhaps TRBD1 (6 bases). V lost 3 bases to trimming and J lost 4 bases, with 12 bases between them. The V gene's germline CDR1 is SGHTA and CDR2 FQGNSA. CDR3 size: 14 residues. As DNA, the CDR3 is TGTGCCAGCAGCTTCAACAGGGTGGGCTATGGCTACACCTTC. It specifies CASSFNRVGYGYTF.

V is TRBV7-6 and J is TRBJ2-3; tentative D call: TRBD2 (5 bases). Between the trimmed V and J ends, which lost 4 bases and 2 bases, there was a span of 19 bases. CDR1 SGHVS and CDR2 FNYEAQ come from the germline V gene. The CDR3 contains 17 residues. CDR3 loop: CASSYTKDSIDTDTQYF. DNA of the CDR3: TGTGCCAGCAGCTATACAAAGGACTCGATAGACACAGATACGCAGTATTTT.

This clone was seen a few times. The chain joins TRBV7-6 to TRBJ1-3; D unclear. V was clipped by 5 bases and J by 4 bases, with 12 bases between them. In germline, CDR1 is SGHVS, CDR2 FNYEAQ. This CDR3 comprises 14 residues. CDR3 sequence reads: CASSNRGSGNTIYF. The CDR3 nucleotides are TGTGCCAGCAGCAACAGAGGGTCAGGAAACACCATATATTTT. Using reference TRBV7-6 and TRBJ1-3 for the parts outside the CDR3, the full variable domain is GAGVSQSPRYKVTKRGQDVALRCDPISGHVSLYWYRQALGQGPEFLTYFNYEAQQDKSGLPNDRFSAERPEGSISTLTIQRTEQRDSAMYRCASSNRGSGNTIYFGEGSWLTVV.

This chain uses TRBV5-1 with TRBJ1-1; D gene uncertain. The V and J ends lost 4 bases and 5 bases respectively, with 12 bases between them. Germline assignment: CDR1 SGHRS and CDR2 YFSETQ. This CDR3 has 13 residues. The CDR3 protein is CASSPPGSTEAFF. The DNA for the CDR3 is TGCGCCAGCAGCCCTCCGGGGAGTACTGAAGCTTTCTTT.

This clone showed up just once. The V call is TRBV2, the J call TRBJ2-7; 8 positions agree with TRBD1. From germline, CDR1 is SNHLY and CDR2 FYNNEI. J was trimmed by 0 bases and V by 6 bases; bases with no gene match: 1. This CDR3 contains 13 residues. As DNA, the CDR3 is TGTGCCAGCAGAGGACAGGGCTCCTACGAGCAGTACTTC. Translated, it gives CASRGQGSYEQYF. The full variable domain, rest sourced from reference TRBV2 and TRBJ2-7, is EPEVTQTPSHQVTQMGQEVILRCVPISNHLYFYWYRQILGQKVEFLVSFYNNEISEKSEIFDDQFSVERPDGSNFTLKIRSTKLEDSAMYFCASRGQGSYEQYFGPGTRLTVT.

The CDR3 spells CASRLTGRTEAFF. DNA of the CDR3: TGTGCCAGCAGGCTTACAGGGCGAACTGAAGCTTTCTTT. V and J are TRBV12-3 or TRBV12-4 and TRBJ1-1; tentative D call: TRBD1 (6 bases). The germline V and J ends were trimmed by 6 bases and 5 bases, with 13 bases remaining between them. CDR3 size: 13 residues.

The CDR3 DNA reads TGTGCCAGCAGCCAAGAACTAGCGGGGGACAATGAGCAGTTCTTC. Translation gives CASSQELAGDNEQFF. The chain employs TRBV3-1 (or the pseudogene TRBV3-2) and TRBJ2-1; 11 nucleotides line up with TRBD2. The germline V gene encodes CDR1 LGHDT and CDR2 YNNKEL (reference sequence). CDR3 length equals 15 residues. V lost 0 bases, J lost 5 bases, and 0 bases stayed unmatched.

The V call is TRBV18, the J call TRBJ2-1; D perhaps matches TRBD1 (6 bases). The CDR3 loop spans 14 amino acids. CDR1 KGHSH and CDR2 LQKENI come from the germline V gene. Trimming cost V 3 bases and J 1 base, with 7 bases left between them. Written as DNA, the CDR3 is TGTGCCAGCTCACCCCAGGGGTCCTACAATGAGCAGTTCTTC. Residues: CASSPQGSYNEQFF.

The J gene is TRBJ2-1, the V gene TRBV24-1, with 10 bases fitting TRBD2. CDR3 size: 16 residues. The germline V gene encodes CDR1 KGHDR and CDR2 SFDVKD. V was pared by 2 bases and J by 0 bases, with 0 bases of the junction left unmatched. This CDR3 reads CATSDSSGSSYNEQFF. In nucleotides, the CDR3 is TGTGCCACCAGTGATTCTAGCGGGAGCTCCTACAATGAGCAGTTCTTC.

There are a few counts of this clone. The rearrangement links TRBV7-9 to TRBJ2-7, with D hard to call. CDR3 size: 13 residues. Germline V lookup: CDR1 SEHNR, CDR2 FQNEAQ (reference sequence). V lost 1 base and J lost 4, with 8 bases in between. The CDR3 reads CASSLGSEYEQYF. Here the CDR3 DNA reads TGTGCCAGCAGCTTAGGGTCGGAGTACGAGCAGTACTTC.

The chain is built from TRBV19 and TRBJ1-4; D possibly corresponds to TRBD1 (6 bases). The CDR3 extends over 13 amino acids. Germline V gene data show CDR1 as LNHDA and CDR2 as SQIVND (reference sequence). Trimming stripped 6 bases from V and 8 bases from J, with 13 bases between. The CDR3 reads CASSGRGAEKLFF. For the CDR3, the DNA is TGTGCCAGTAGCGGCAGGGGAGCCGAAAAACTGTTTTTT.

This clone was counted a few times. V usage is TRBV30 and J usage is TRBJ2-7; a weak D match, TRBD1 (6 bases). CDR1 and CDR2 from the germline V gene are GTSNPN and SVGIG (reference sequence). V lost 0 bases and J 4 bases, leaving 10 bases between the germline ends. This CDR3 has 13 amino acids. The CDR3 reads CAWSVRTAYEQYF. Here the CDR3 DNA reads TGTGCCTGGAGTGTGAGGACAGCTTACGAGCAGTACTTC. Full variable domain (remainder filled in from reference TRBV30 and TRBJ2-7): SQTIHQWPATLVQPVGSPLSLECTVEGTSNPNLYWYRQAAGRGLQLLFYSVGIGQISSEVPQNLSASRPQDRQFILSSKKLLLSDSGFYLCAWSVRTAYEQYFGPGTRLTVT.

The V and J genes are TRBV15 and TRBJ1-6; 7 nucleotides line up with TRBD1. The CDR3 consists of 14 residues. Germline CDR1 reads LNHNV; CDR2 reads YYDKDF (reference sequence). Losses at the gene ends were 3 bases for V and 6 bases for J; bases not matched to a gene: 2. The CDR3 is CATSRRDSNSPLHF. The CDR3 DNA reads TGTGCCACCAGCAGGCGGGACAGTAATTCACCCCTCCACTTT.

This clone was counted a single time. The chain employs TRBV27 and TRBJ1-1; D is perhaps TRBD1 (6 bases). Germline CDR1 reads MNHEY; CDR2 reads SMNVEV (reference sequence). Trimming cost V 0 bases and J 4 bases, with 12 bases left between them. This CDR3 is 15 amino acids long. CDR3 in DNA: TGTGCCAGCAGTTTATCGAGGGGGTCGGCCACTGAAGCTTTCTTT. Amino acid sequence: CASSLSRGSATEAFF.